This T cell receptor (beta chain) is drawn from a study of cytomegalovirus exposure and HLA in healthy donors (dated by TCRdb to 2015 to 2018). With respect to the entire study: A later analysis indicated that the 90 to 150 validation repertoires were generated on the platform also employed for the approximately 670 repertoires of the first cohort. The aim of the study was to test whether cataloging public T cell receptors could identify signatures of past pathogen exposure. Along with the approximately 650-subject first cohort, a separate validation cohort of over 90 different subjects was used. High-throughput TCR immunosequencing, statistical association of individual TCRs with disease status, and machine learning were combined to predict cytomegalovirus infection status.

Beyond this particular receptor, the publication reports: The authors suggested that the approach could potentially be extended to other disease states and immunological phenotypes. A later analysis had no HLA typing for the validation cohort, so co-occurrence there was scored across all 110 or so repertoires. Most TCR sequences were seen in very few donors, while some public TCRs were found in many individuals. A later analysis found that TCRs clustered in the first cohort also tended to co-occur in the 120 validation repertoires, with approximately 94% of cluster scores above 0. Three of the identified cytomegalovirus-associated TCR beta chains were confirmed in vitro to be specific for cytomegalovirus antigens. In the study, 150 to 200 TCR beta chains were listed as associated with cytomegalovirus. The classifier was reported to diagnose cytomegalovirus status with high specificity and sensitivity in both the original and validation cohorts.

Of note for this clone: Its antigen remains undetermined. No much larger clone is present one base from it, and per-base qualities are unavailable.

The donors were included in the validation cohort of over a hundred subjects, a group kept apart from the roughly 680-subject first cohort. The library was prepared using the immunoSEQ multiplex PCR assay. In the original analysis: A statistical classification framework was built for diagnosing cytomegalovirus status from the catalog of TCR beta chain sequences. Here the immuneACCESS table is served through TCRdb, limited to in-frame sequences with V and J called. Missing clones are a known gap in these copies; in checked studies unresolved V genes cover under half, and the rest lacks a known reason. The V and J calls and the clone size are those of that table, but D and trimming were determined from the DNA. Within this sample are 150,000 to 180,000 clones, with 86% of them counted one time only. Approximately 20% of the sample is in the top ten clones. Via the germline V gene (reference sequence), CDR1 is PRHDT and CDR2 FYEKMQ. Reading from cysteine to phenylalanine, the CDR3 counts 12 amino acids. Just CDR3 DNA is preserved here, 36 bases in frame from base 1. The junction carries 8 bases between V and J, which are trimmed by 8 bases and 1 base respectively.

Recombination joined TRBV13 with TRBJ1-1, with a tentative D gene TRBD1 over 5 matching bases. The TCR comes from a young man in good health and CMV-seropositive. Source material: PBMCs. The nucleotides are TGTGCCAGCTCCGGGGGGAACACTGAAGCTTTCTTT. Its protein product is CASSGGNTEAFF.